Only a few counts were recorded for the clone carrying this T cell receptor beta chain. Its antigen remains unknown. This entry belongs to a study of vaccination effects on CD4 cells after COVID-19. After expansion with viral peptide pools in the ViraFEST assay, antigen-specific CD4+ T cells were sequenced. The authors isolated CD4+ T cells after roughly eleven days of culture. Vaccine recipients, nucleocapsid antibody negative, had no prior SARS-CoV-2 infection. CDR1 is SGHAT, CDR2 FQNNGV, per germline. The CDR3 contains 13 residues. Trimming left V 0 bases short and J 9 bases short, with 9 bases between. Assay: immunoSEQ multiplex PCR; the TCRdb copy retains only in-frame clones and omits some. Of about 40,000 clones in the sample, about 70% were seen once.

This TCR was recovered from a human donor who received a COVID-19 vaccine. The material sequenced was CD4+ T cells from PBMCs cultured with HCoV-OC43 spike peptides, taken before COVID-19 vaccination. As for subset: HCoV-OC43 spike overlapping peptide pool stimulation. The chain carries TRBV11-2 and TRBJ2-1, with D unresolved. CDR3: CASSLDRAREQFF. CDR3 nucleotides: TGTGCCAGCAGCTTAGATCGGGCCCGTGAGCAGTTCTTC.